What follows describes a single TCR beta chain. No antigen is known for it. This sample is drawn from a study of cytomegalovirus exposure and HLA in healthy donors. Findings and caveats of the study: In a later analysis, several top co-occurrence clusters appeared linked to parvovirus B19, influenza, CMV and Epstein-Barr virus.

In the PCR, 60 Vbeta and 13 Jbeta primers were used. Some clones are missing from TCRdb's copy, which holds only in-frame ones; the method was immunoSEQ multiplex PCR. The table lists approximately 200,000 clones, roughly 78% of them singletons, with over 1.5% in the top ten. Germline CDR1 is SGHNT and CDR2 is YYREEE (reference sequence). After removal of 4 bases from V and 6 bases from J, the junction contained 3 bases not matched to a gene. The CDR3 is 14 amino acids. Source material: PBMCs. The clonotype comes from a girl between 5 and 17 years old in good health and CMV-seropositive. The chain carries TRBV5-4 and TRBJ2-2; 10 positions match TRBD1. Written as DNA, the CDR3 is TGTGCCAGCAGCGACAGGGGGCACTCCGGGGAGCTGTTTTTT. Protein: CASSDRGHSGELFF. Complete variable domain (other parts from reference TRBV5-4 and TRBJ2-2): ETGVTQSPTHLIKTRGQQVTLRCSSQSGHNTVSWYQQALGQGPQFIFQYYREEENGRGNFPPRFSGLQFPNYSSELNVNALELDDSALYLCASSDRGHSGELFFGEGSRLTVL.